The 18 T cell receptor beta chains presented below share a single source sample, sequenced in a study of siplizumab effects on memory and regulatory T cells (dated by TCRdb to about 2019). Receptor libraries were prepared by the immunoSEQ multiplex PCR assay. TCRdb stores this immuneACCESS table with in-frame sequences only. Part of the clones is absent; in the studies checked, under half of the shortfall reflects unresolved V genes, and no reason is known for the rest. For this sample there are around 100,000 clones; more than 90% appear just once. The top ten hold 0.14% to 0.15% of the sample. Sequencing used CD4+ T cells sorted from blood. The source is a human donor in good health.

This clone was seen a few times. The V call is TRBV4-3, the J call TRBJ1-6; 11 bases align to TRBD1. The V gene end was trimmed by 0 bases and the J gene end by 9 bases; junction bases not matched to a gene: 1. The CDR3 has 15 residues. From germline, CDR1 is LGHNA and CDR2 YSLEER. CDR3 residues: CASSQEDRGPSPLHF. The CDR3 region has the DNA TGCGCCAGCAGCCAAGAGGACAGGGGGCCTTCACCCCTCCACTTT.

V is TRBV6-1 and J is TRBJ2-3; 13 nucleotides agree with TRBD2. V shed 6 bases and J 1 base; nucleotides not matched to a gene: 1. CDR3 length: 15 residues. CDR1 MNHNS and CDR2 SASEGT come from the germline V gene. CDR3 nucleotide sequence: TGTGCCAGCAGGGGGACTAGCGGGGGCACAGATACGCAGTATTTT. Protein sequence: CASRGTSGGTDTQYF.

Note on this clone: The junction differs from germline at one of its ends, possibly a read error. The rearrangement links TRBV13 to TRBJ2-5; 10 bases match TRBD2. Matching the DNA end better, TRBJ2-7 makes the J call doubtful. Germline CDR1 is PRHDT and CDR2 is FYEKMQ (reference sequence). There are 13 residues in the CDR3. This CDR3 reads CASRLAGGYEQYF. The CDR3 DNA sequence: TGTGCCAGCAGATTAGCGGGGGGTTACGAGCAGTACTTC.

The V and J genes are TRBV28 and TRBJ1-2, with 9 bases that match TRBD1. The germline V gene encodes CDR1 MDHEN and CDR2 SYDVKM. The CDR3 has 15 residues. The V and J ends lost 5 bases and 8 bases, in that order; junction bases with no gene match: 12. CDR3 coding DNA: TGTGCCAGCAGTCCGGGGACAGGGCAACTGGAGGGCTACACCTTC. Translation gives CASSPGTGQLEGYTF.

The chain recombines TRBV5-1 with TRBJ1-5; the D gene is possibly TRBD1 (6 bases). Germline lookup yields CDR1 SGHRS and CDR2 YFSETQ. With 0 bases removed from V and 6 bases from J, the gap between germline ends came to 13 bases. The CDR3 sequence is 15 residues long. This chain's CDR3 is CASSLDRASGQPQHF. The CDR3 region has the DNA TGCGCCAGCAGCTTGGACAGGGCTTCGGGTCAGCCCCAGCATTTT.

The chain employs TRBV7-3 and TRBJ1-5; weak D call: TRBD1 (5 bases). Germline V CDR1 and CDR2: SGHTA, FQGTGA. The CDR3 is made up of 15 amino acids. Between the trimmed V and J ends, which lost 2 bases and 6 bases, there was a span of 14 bases. CDR3 region: CASSLDQGLAQPQHF. The CDR3 bases are TGTGCCAGCAGCTTAGACCAGGGCTTGGCTCAGCCCCAGCATTTT.

V and J are TRBV6-6 and TRBJ2-7; 12 bases match TRBD1. J gave up 5 bases and V 4 bases, and 6 bases lay outside the gene matches. In germline, CDR1 is MNHNY, CDR2 SVGAGI (reference sequence). This CDR3 spans 15 amino acids. Here the CDR3 reads CASSFLGTGGDEQYF. The CDR3 nucleotides are TGTGCCAGCAGTTTCCTCGGGACAGGGGGCGACGAGCAGTACTTC.

The chain joins TRBV12-2 to TRBJ2-5; the table calls TRBD2, which could not be checked here. TRBV12-2 has pseudogene status. The CDR3 is 18 amino acids. The DNA for the CDR3 is TGTGCAAGTCGCTTATACTGGGAGGCTAGCGGGGGGGAAGAGACCCAGTACTTC. Amino acid sequence: CASRLYWEASGGEETQYF.

The rearrangement joins TRBV19 to TRBJ2-4, with D possibly being TRBD1 (6 bases). The CDR3 is 15 residues long. Looked up from germline, CDR1 is LNHDA and CDR2 is SQIVND (reference sequence). Deletions cut 10 bases from V and 0 bases from J, with 16 bases between. The CDR3 nucleotides read TGTGCCACCCAGGGGCAGAACATAGCCAAAAACATTCAGTACTTC. It specifies CATQGQNIAKNIQYF.

This sequence joins TRBV7-7 and TRBJ2-5, with no clear D. Trimming removed 5 bases from V and 5 bases from J, with 15 bases in between. Germline V gives CDR1 SSHAT, CDR2 FNYEAQ (reference sequence). There are 14 residues in the CDR3. As DNA, the CDR3 is TGTGCCAGCAGCCTAGTCTATAGCTTGGAGACCCAGTACTTC. Residues: CASSLVYSLETQYF.

The chain has TRBV2 and TRBJ2-3; no definite D call. CDR3 length equals 16 residues. With 2 bases removed from V and 0 bases from J, the gap between germline ends came to 12 bases. Germline CDR1 SNHLY, CDR2 FYNNEI. The CDR3 coding sequence is TGTGCCAGCAGTGAACGGTCAGGCCTTAGCACAGATACGCAGTATTTT. Its protein is CASSERSGLSTDTQYF.

This rearrangement joins TRBV5-1 to TRBJ2-7, with D perhaps matching TRBD1 (6 bases). Germline V gene lookup returns CDR1 SGHRS and CDR2 YFSETQ. The CDR3 totals 12 residues. V lost 4 bases and J lost 4, with 9 bases in between. CDR3 sequence: CASSAQGYEQYF. CDR3 nucleotides: TGCGCCAGCAGCGCACAGGGTTACGAGCAGTACTTC.

CDR3 loop: CAISDFAYEQYF. In DNA form, the CDR3 reads TGTGCCATCAGTGACTTCGCCTACGAGCAGTACTTC. The V gene is TRBV10-3, the J gene TRBJ2-7; D not resolved. Looked up from germline, CDR1 is ENHRY and CDR2 is SYGVKD. This CDR3 has 12 residues. V lost 3 bases to trimming and J lost 2 bases, with 5 bases between them.

In its sample, this clone was seen once. Compared with germline, one end of the junction differs, possibly owing to a read error. V is TRBV27 and J is TRBJ2-4; TRBD1 aligns across 9 bases. The CDR3 extends over 12 amino acids. Germline CDR1 reads MNHEY; CDR2 reads SMNVEV (reference sequence). The chain's CDR3 is CASSSAGQGIVF. The DNA of the CDR3 is TGTGCCAGCAGTTCCGCCGGACAGGGGATTGTCTTC.

The chain combines TRBV10-1 with TRBJ1-3; D is unclear. The V gene's germline CDR1 is WNHNN and CDR2 SYGVQD (reference sequence). The CDR3 consists of 18 residues. V was trimmed by 0 bases and J by 0 bases, leaving 15 bases between them. The CDR3 nucleotides are TGCGCCAGCAGTGAGTCGACGTCGGACCCGAGCTCTGGAAACACCATATATTTT. Translating gives CASSESTSDPSSGNTIYF.

This clone appeared a single time. The rearrangement joins TRBV30 to TRBJ2-3; the D gene is possibly TRBD2 (5 bases). Germline V gene data show CDR1 as GTSNPN and CDR2 as SVGIG (reference sequence). The CDR3 spans 16 residues. Trimming took off 0 bases at V and 6 bases at J, with 19 bases between the two ends. The CDR3 nucleotides are TGTGCCTGGAGTGTACTGGGCGGAGGCCCCTATGATACGCAGTATTTT. Translating gives CAWSVLGGGPYDTQYF.

The V and J genes are TRBV5-1 and TRBJ2-1, with D uncertain. Germline-derived CDR1 and CDR2 are SGHRS and YFSETQ. This CDR3 contains 16 residues. Trimming shortened V by 1 base and J by 5 bases, and 16 bases separated the two germline ends. CDR3 DNA: TGCGCCAGCAGCTTGATTTTGTCCCTTTTTGACAATGAGCAGTTCTTC. It translates to CASSLILSLFDNEQFF.

The V and J genes are TRBV9 and TRBJ1-5; 8 nucleotides agree with TRBD1. This CDR3 region has 15 residues. The J segment lost 6 bases and the V segment lost 4 bases, leaving 9 bases of the junction unmatched. In germline, CDR1 is SGDLS, CDR2 YYNGEE. The CDR3 reads CASSTSGTGGQPQHF. The CDR3 nucleotides read TGTGCCAGCAGCACCTCCGGGACAGGAGGTCAGCCCCAGCATTTT.